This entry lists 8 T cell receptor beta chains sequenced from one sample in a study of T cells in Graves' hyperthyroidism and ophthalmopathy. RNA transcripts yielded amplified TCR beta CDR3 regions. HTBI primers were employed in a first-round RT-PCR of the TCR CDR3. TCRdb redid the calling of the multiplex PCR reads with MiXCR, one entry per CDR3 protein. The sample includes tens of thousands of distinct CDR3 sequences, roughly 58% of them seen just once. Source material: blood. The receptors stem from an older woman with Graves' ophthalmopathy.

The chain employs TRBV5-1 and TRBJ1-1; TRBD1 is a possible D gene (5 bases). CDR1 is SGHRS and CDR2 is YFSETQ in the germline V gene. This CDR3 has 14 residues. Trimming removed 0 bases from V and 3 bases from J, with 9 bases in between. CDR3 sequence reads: CASSLAGPDTEAFF. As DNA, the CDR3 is TGCGCCAGCAGCTTGGCAGGGCCGGACACTGAAGCTTTCTTT.

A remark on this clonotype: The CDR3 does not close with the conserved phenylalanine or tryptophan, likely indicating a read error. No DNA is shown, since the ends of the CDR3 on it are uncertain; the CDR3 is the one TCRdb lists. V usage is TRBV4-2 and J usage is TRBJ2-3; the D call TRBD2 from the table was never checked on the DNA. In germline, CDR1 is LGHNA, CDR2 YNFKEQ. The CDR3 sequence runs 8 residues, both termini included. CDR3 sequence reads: CASSQQRE.

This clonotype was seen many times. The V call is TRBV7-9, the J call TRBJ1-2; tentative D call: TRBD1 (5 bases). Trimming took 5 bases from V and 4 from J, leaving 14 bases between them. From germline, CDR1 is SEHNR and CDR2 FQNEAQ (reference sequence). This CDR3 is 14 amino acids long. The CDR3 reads CASSLPRGSYGYTF. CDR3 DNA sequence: TGTGCCAGCAGCCTCCCCCGGGGCTCCTATGGCTACACCTTC.

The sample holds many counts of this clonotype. The CDR3 here is CASGDLGQYSGNTIYF. CDR3 nucleotides: TGTGCCAGCGGAGACTTAGGACAATACTCTGGAAACACCATATATTTT. The chain combines TRBV2 with TRBJ1-3, with D possibly being TRBD1 (5 bases). The germline V and J ends were trimmed by 8 bases and 0 bases, with 17 bases remaining between them. The CDR3 has 16 residues. Germline CDR1 reads SNHLY; CDR2 reads FYNNEI.

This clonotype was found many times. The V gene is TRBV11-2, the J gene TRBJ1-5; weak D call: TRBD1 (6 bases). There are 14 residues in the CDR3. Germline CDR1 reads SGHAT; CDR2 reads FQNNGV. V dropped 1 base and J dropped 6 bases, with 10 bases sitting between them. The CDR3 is CASSLGRGGQPQHF. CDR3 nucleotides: TGTGCCAGCAGCTTAGGCAGGGGAGGTCAGCCCCAGCATTTT.

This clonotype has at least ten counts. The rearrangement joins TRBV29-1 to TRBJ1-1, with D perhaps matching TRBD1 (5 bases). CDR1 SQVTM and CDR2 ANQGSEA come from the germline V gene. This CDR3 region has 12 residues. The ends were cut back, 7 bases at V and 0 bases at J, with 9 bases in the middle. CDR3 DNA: TGCAGCGGGGGGGATTTGAACACTGAAGCTTTCTTT. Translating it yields CSGGDLNTEAFF.

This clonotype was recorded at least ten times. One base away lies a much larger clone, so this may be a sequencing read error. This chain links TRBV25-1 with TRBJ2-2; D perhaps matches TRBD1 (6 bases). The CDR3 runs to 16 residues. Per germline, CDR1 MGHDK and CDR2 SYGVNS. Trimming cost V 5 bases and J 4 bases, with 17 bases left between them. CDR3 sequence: CASSNLTGFATGELFF. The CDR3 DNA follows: TGTGCCAGCAGTAACCTTACAGGGTTTGCCACCGGGGAGCTGTTTTTT.

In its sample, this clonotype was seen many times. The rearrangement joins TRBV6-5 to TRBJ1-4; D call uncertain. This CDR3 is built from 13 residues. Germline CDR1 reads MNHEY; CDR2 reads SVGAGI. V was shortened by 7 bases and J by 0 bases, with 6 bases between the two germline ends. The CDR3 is CASKDATNEKLFF. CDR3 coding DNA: TGTGCCAGCAAGGACGCAACTAATGAAAAACTGTTTTTT.